This TCR beta chain is from a study of blood T cell repertoires in COVID-19. Overall study: T cells, B-cell-depleted T cells, or PBMCs supplied cDNA or gDNA.

Data came from immunoSEQ multiplex PCR; TCRdb stores just in-frame clones and leaves some out. The profile shows about 280,000 clones, around 88% of them singletons. Germline V gives CDR1 SGHTA, CDR2 FQGNSA. Trimming took 3 bases from V and 6 from J; bases not matched to a gene: 7. The CDR3 consists of 15 residues. Sequencing was carried out using peripheral blood. This receptor was obtained from a woman aged 70 to 79 with COVID-19, enrolled during active disease. The genes are TRBV7-2 and TRBJ1-5, with 8 nucleotides matching TRBD1. The CDR3, as DNA: TGTGCCAGCAGCTTGTCAGACAGGGGTAGTCAGCCCCAGCATTTT. Translation: CASSLSDRGSQPQHF.